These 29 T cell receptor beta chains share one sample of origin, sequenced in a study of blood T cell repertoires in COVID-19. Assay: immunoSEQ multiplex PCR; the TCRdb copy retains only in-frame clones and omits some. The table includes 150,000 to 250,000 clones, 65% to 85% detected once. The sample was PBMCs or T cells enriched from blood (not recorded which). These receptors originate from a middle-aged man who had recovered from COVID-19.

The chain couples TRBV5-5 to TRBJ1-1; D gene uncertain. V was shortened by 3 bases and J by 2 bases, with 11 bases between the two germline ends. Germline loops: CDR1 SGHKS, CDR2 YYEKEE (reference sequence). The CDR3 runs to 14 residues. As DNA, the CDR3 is TGTGCCAGCAGCTCTCGGGTCTTAAACACTGAAGCTTTCTTT. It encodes CASSSRVLNTEAFF.

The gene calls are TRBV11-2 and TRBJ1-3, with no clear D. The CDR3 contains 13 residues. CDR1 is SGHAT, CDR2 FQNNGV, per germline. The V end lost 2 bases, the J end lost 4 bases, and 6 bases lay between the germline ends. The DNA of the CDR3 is TGTGCCAGCAGCTTAAGCAGGGGAAACACCATATATTTT. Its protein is CASSLSRGNTIYF.

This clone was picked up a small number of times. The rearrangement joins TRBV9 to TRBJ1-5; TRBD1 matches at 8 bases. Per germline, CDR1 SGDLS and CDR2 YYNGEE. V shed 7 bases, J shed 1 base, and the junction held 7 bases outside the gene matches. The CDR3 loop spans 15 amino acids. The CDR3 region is CASGATGDSNQPQHF. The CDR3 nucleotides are TGTGCCAGCGGAGCGACAGGGGACAGCAATCAGCCCCAGCATTTT.

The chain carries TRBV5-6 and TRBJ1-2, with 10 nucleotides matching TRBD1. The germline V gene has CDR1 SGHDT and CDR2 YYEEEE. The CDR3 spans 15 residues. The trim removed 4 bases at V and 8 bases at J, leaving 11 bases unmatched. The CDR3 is CASSPEGQGQNGYTF. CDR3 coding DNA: TGTGCCAGCAGCCCTGAGGGACAGGGGCAAAACGGCTACACCTTC.

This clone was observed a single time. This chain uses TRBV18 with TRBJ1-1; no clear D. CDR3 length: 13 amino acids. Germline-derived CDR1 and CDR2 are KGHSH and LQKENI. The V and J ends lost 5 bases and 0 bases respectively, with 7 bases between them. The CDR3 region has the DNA TGTGCCAGCTCAGCCAACATGAACACTGAAGCTTTCTTT. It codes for CASSANMNTEAFF. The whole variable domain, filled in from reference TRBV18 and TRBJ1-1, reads NAGVMQNPRHLVRRRGQEARLRCSPMKGHSHVYWYRQLPEEGLKFMVYLQKENIIDESGMPKERFSAEFPKEGPSILRIQQVVRGDSAAYFCASSANMNTEAFFGQGTRLTVV.

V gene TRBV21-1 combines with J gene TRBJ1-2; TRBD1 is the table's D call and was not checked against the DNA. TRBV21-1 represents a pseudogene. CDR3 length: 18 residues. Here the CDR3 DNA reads TGTGCCAGCAGCAGGAAGGGACACCCAGACCATCGGAACTATGGCTACACCTTC. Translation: CASSRKGHPDHRNYGYTF.

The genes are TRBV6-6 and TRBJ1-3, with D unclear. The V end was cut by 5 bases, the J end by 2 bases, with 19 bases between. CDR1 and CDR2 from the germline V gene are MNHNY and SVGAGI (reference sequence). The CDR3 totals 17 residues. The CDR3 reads CASSPPGEGLAGNTIYF. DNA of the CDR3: TGTGCCAGCAGTCCTCCTGGGGAGGGATTAGCTGGAAACACCATATATTTT.

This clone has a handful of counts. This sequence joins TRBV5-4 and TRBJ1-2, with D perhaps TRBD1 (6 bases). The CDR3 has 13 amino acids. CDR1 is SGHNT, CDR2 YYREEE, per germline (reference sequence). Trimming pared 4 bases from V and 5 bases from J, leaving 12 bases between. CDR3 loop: CASSQDGQYGYTF. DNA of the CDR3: TGTGCCAGCAGCCAAGATGGACAGTATGGCTACACCTTC.

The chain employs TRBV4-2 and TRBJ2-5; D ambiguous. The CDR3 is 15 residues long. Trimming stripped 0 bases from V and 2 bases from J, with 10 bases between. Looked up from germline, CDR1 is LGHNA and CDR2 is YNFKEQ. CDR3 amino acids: CASSQDDSKQETQYF. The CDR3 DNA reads TGTGCCAGCAGCCAAGATGATAGTAAACAAGAGACCCAGTACTTC.

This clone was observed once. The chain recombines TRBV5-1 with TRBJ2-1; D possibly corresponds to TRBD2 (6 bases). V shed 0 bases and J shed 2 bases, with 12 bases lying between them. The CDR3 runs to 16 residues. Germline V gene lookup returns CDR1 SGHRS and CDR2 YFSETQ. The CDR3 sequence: CASSLGPGGTYNEQFF. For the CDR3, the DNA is TGCGCCAGCAGCTTGGGTCCCGGAGGGACCTACAATGAGCAGTTCTTC.

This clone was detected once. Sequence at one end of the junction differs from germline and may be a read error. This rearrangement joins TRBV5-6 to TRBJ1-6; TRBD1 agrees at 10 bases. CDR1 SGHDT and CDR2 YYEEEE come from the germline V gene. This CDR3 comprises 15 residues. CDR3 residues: CASRSTGGADSPLHF. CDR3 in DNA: TGTGCCAGCAGGTCGACAGGGGGCGCGGATTCACCTCTCCACTTT.

The CDR3 nucleotides read TGTGCCAGCAGCCATGGGAGGGCTGAAGCTTTCTTT. This codes for CASSHGRAEAFF. This chain connects TRBV11-2 to TRBJ1-1; no definite D call. The V end was cut by 5 bases, the J end by 6 bases, with 10 bases between. Germline loops: CDR1 SGHAT, CDR2 FQNNGV. The CDR3 runs 12 residues.

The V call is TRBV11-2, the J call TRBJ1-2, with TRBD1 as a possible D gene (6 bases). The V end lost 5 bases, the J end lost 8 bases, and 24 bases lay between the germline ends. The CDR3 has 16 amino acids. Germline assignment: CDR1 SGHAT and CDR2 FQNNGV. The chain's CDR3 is CASSLVFRDKPGGYTF. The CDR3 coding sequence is TGTGCCAGCAGCCTCGTTTTCCGGGACAAACCGGGGGGCTACACCTTC.

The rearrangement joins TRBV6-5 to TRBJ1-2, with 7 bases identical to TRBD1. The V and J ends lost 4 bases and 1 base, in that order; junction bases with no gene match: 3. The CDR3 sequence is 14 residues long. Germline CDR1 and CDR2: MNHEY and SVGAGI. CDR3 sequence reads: CASSWDSNNYGYTF. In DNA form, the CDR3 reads TGTGCCAGCAGTTGGGACAGTAATAACTATGGCTACACCTTC.

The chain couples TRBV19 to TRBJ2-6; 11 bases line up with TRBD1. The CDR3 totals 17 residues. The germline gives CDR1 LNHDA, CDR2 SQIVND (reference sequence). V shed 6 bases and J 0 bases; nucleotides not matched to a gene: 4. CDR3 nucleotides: TGTGCCAGTAGACCCGGGACAGGGGGCTCTGGGGCCAACGTCCTGACTTTC. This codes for CASRPGTGGSGANVLTF.

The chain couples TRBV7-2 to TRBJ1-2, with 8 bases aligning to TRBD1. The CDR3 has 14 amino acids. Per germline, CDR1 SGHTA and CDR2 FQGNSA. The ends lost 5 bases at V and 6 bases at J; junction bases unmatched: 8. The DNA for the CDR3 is TGTGCCAGCAGCGACTTTACAGGGGGAGATGGCTACACCTTC. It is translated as CASSDFTGGDGYTF.

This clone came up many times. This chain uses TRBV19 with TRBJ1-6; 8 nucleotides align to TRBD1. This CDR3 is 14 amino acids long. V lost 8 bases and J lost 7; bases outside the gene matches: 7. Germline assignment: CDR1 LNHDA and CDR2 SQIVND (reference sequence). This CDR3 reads CASEETGVNSPLHF. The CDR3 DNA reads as TGTGCCAGTGAGGAGACAGGGGTAAATTCACCCCTCCACTTT.

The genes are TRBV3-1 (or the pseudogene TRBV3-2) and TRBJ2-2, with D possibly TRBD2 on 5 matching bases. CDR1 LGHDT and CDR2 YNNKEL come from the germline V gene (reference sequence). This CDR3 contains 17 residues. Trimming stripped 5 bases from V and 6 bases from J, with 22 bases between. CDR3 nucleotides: TGTGCCAGCAGCTCAATGCCGGGAACACGTGCAGCCGGGGAGCTGTTTTTT. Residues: CASSSMPGTRAAGELFF.

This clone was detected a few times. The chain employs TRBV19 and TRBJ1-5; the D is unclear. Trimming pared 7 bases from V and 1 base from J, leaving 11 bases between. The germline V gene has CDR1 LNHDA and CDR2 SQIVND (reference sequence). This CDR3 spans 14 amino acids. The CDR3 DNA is TGTGCCAGTAACCCGGGTCGGAGCAATCAGCCCCAGCATTTT. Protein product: CASNPGRSNQPQHF.

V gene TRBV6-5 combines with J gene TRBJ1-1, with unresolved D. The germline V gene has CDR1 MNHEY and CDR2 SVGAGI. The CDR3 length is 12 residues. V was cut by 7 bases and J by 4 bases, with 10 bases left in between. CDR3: CASTSPGTEAFF. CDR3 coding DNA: TGTGCCAGCACCTCGCCCGGCACTGAAGCTTTCTTT.

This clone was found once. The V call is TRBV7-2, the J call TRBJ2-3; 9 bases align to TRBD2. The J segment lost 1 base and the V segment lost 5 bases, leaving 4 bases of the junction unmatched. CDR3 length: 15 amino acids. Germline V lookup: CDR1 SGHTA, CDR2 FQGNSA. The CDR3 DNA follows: TGTGCCAGCAGCACATGGACTAGCGGCACAGATACGCAGTATTTT. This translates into CASSTWTSGTDTQYF.

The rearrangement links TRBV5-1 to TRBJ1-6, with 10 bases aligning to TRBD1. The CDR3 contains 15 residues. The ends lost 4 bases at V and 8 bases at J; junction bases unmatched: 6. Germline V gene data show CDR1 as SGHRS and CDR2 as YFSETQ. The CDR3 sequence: CASSTRTGGDSPLHF. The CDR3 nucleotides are TGCGCCAGCAGCACCCGGACAGGGGGGGATTCACCCCTCCACTTT.

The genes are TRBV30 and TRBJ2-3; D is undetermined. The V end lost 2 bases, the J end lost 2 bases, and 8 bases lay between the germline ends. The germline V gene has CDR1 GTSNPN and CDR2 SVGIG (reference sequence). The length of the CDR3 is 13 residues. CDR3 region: CAWSSANTDTQYF. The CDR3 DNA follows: TGTGCCTGGAGTTCTGCGAACACAGATACGCAGTATTTT.

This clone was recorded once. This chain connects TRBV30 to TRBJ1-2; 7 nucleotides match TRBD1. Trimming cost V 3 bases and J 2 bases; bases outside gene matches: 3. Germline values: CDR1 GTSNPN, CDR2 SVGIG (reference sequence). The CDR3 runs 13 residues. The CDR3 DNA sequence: TGTGCCTGGAGGACGACAGGGAACTATGGCTACACCTTC. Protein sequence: CAWRTTGNYGYTF.

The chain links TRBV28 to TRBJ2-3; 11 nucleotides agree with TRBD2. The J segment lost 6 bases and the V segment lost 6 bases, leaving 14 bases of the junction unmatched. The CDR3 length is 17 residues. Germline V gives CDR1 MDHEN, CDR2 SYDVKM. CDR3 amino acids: CASSWLAGGPVRDTQYF. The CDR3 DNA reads TGTGCCAGCAGCTGGCTAGCGGGGGGCCCAGTGCGGGATACGCAGTATTTT.

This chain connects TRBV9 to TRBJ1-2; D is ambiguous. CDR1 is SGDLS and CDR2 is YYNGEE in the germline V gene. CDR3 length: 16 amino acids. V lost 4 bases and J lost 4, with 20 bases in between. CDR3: CASSFNPTGEAYGYTF. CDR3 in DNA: TGTGCCAGCAGCTTCAACCCCACGGGAGAGGCCTATGGCTACACCTTC.

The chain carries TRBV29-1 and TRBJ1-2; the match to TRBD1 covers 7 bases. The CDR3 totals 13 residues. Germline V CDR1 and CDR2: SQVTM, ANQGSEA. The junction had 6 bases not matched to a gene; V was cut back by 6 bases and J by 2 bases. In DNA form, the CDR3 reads TGCAGCGTCGGACAGGAGGCGAACTATGGCTACACCTTC. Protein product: CSVGQEANYGYTF.

CDR3 region: CASSLGTGTHTEAFF. The CDR3 DNA reads TGTGCCAGCAGTCTTGGGACAGGGACCCACACTGAAGCTTTCTTT. The J gene is TRBJ1-1, the V gene TRBV6-4, with 9 bases matching TRBD1. Germline CDR1 reads MRHNA; CDR2 reads SNTAGT. The trim removed 5 bases at V and 3 bases at J, leaving 7 bases unmatched. This CDR3 is 15 amino acids long.

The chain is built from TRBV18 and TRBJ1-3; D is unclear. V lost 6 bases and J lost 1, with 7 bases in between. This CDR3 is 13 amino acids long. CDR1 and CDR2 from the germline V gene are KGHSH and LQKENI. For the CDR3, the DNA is TGTGCCAGCTCTCAAGCGTCTGGAAACACCATATATTTT. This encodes CASSQASGNTIYF.